This passage covers 13 T cell receptor beta chains from one sample sequenced in a study of T cell repertoires in cytomegalovirus infection. These receptors have no identified antigens. Each CDR3 protein is one row after TCRdb ran MiXCR on the reads. The repertoire includes about 920,000 distinct CDR3 sequences, 31% of them detected once, and around 15% sits in the top ten. Sequencing was performed on cultured CD8+ T cells from PBMCs, taken from culture after CMV antigen stimulation. The receptor set was obtained from a human donor in good health (CMV status not recorded). Some clones in this sample may be carry-over from other donors' samples.

This clonotype was seen more than once but under ten times. V and J are TRBV6-2 or TRBV6-3 and TRBJ2-7, with D perhaps TRBD1 (6 bases). The CDR3 consists of 16 residues. Per the germline V gene, CDR1 is MNHEY and CDR2 is SVGEGT. With 2 bases removed from V and 5 bases from J, the gap between germline ends came to 19 bases. The CDR3 here is CASSYADRLDVDEQYV. The CDR3 bases are TGTGCCAGCAGTTACGCCGACAGGCTAGACGTGGACGAGCAGTACGTC.

The V gene is TRBV2, the J gene TRBJ2-1; TRBD2 matches at 11 bases. The CDR3 covers 17 residues. The junction had 13 bases not matched to a gene; V was cut back by 4 bases and J by 8 bases. Per germline, CDR1 SNHLY and CDR2 FYNNEI. CDR3 sequence: CASSGDSGGVRSYEQFF. For the CDR3, the DNA is TGTGCCAGCAGTGGGGATAGCGGGGGGGTCAGGTCGTATGAGCAGTTCTTC.

This clonotype was counted only a few times. The V gene is TRBV11-2, the J gene TRBJ2-1; D call uncertain. This CDR3 comprises 12 residues. CDR1 is SGHAT and CDR2 is FQNNGV in the germline V gene. V gave up 0 bases and J gave up 9 bases, with 6 bases separating them. CDR3 residues: CASSLDWGEQFF. The CDR3 DNA sequence: TGTGCCAGCAGCTTAGATTGGGGTGAGCAGTTCTTC.

DNA of the CDR3: TGCAGTGCTAGAGACGGACAGAGTCTCTATGGCTACACCTTC. Its protein is CSARDGQSLYGYTF. The V and J genes are TRBV20-1 and TRBJ1-2, with D perhaps TRBD1 (6 bases). The V and J ends lost 0 bases and 4 bases respectively, with 12 bases between them. CDR1 DFQATT and CDR2 SNEGSKA come from the germline V gene (reference sequence). This CDR3 contains 14 residues.

This clonotype was picked up one time. The V gene is TRBV5-4, the J gene TRBJ1-4; TRBD1 might be the D (5 bases). This CDR3 region has 13 residues. The germline V gene has CDR1 SGHNT and CDR2 YYREEE (reference sequence). V gave up 4 bases and J gave up 7 bases, with 11 bases separating them. The CDR3 is CASSGGRPEKLFF. CDR3 in DNA: TGTGCCAGCAGCGGGGGACGCCCTGAAAAACTGTTTTTT.

The chain couples TRBV20-1 to TRBJ2-3, with unresolved D. The germline CDR1 and CDR2 sequences are DFQATT and SNEGSKA (reference sequence). Trimming took off 6 bases at V and 0 bases at J, with 16 bases between the two ends. The CDR3 runs 15 residues. The CDR3 nucleotides are TGCAGTGCCTTTCAGACCGCGGAAAGCACAGATACGCAGTATTTT. Amino acids: CSAFQTAESTDTQYF.

This clonotype turned up a few times. The chain links TRBV6-5 to TRBJ1-1; D unresolved. The CDR3 is 12 amino acids. CDR1 MNHEY and CDR2 SVGAGI come from the germline V gene. Trimming shortened V by 8 bases and J by 4 bases, and 11 bases separated the two germline ends. CDR3 sequence reads: CASFLGSTEAFF. The CDR3 DNA sequence: TGTGCCAGCTTCTTGGGATCCACTGAAGCTTTCTTT.

At least ten counts were recorded for this clonotype. J is TRBJ2-7 and V is TRBV20-1, with TRBD2 matching 8 bases. Germline trimming cut 3 bases from V and 0 bases from J; bases unmatched to any gene: 7. The CDR3 extends over 15 amino acids. Germline CDR1 DFQATT, CDR2 SNEGSKA (reference sequence). CDR3 sequence (DNA): TGCAGTGCTAGTCGGAGCGGGGGACACTCCTACGAGCAGTACTTC. It specifies CSASRSGGHSYEQYF.

In this sample, this clonotype turned up a few times. CDR3: CASSRADRGRDNEQFF. The CDR3 DNA sequence: TGTGCCAGCAGCCGCGCCGACAGGGGCCGGGACAATGAGCAGTTCTTC. The chain uses TRBV13 and TRBJ2-1; 8 positions match TRBD1. Unmatched junction bases numbered 11, after V lost 5 bases and J lost 5 bases. The CDR3 extends over 16 amino acids. The germline V gene has CDR1 PRHDT and CDR2 FYEKMQ (reference sequence).

V usage is TRBV28 and J usage is TRBJ2-5; 12 bases align to TRBD1. The CDR3 spans 16 residues. CDR1 is MDHEN and CDR2 is SYDVKM in the germline V gene. The junction had 7 bases not matched to a gene; V was cut back by 3 bases and J by 5 bases. Here the CDR3 DNA reads TGTGCCAGCAGTTTGGACCGGGACAGGGGGCTGGAGACCCAGTACTTC. Translated, it gives CASSLDRDRGLETQYF.

The gene calls are TRBV12-3 or TRBV12-4 and TRBJ1-2; no clear D gene. CDR3 size: 14 residues. The V end was cut by 7 bases, the J end by 7 bases, with 19 bases between. The CDR3 region has the DNA TGTGCCAGCACCCTCGCGGAGGGAATTGTTGGCTACACCTTC. Translation gives CASTLAEGIVGYTF.

The chain carries TRBV7-9 and TRBJ2-3; D is unresolved. Germline V CDR1 and CDR2: SEHNR, FQNEAQ (reference sequence). The CDR3 has 15 residues. Trimming pared 2 bases from V and 6 bases from J, leaving 15 bases between. In DNA form, the CDR3 reads TGTGCCAGCAGCTTAATCGCTCTCGGAACTGATACGCAGTATTTT. Translation gives CASSLIALGTDTQYF.

This clonotype showed up just a few times. The rearrangement uses TRBV19 and TRBJ2-1; the match to TRBD1 covers 12 bases. This CDR3 has 15 amino acids. Per germline, CDR1 LNHDA and CDR2 SQIVND (reference sequence). The trim removed 8 bases at V and 9 bases at J, leaving 11 bases unmatched. CDR3 residues: CASSNRDRGPGEQFF. In DNA, the CDR3 is TGTGCCAGTTCTAACCGGGACAGGGGGCCCGGTGAGCAGTTCTTC.